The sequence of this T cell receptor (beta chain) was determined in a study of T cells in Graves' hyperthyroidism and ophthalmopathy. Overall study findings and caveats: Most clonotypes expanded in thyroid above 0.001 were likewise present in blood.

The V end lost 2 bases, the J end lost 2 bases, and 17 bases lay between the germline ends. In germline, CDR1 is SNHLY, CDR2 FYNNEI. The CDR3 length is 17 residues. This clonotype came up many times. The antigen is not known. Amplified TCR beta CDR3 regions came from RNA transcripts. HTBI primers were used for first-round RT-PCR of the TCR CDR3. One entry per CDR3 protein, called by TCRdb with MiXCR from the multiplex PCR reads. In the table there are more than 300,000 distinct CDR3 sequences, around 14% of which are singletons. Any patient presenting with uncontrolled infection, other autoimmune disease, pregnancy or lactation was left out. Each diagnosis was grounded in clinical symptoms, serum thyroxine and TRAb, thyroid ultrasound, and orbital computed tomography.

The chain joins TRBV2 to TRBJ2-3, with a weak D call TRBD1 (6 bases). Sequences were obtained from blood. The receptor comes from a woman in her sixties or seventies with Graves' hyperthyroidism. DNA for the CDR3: TGTGCCAGCAGTGAATTTAGGGGGATCGGGGTCACAGATACGCAGTATTTT. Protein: CASSEFRGIGVTDTQYF.